This TCR beta chain was sequenced in a study of T cell clonality in common variable immunodeficiency. Study observations and caveats: Fewer deletions and N-nucleotide insertions were reportedly seen in common variable immunodeficiency TCR beta sequences. TCRbeta clonality was increased in CVID versus healthy controls. CVID patient heterogeneity limited repertoire-clinical complication correlations.

Libraries were prepared by immunoSEQ multiplex PCR; TCRdb keeps only in-frame clonotypes and omits some of them. The specimen has some 19,000 clones, none found just once. CVID meant reduced serum IgG, IgA and/or IgM plus specific antibody deficiency. Of note for this clone: Antigen: not known.

The receptor's source is a human donor with common variable immunodeficiency. The sequenced sample was peripheral blood mononuclear cells.

The CDR3 loop is CASSPPTGFSEKLFF. CDR3 DNA (partial): TGTGCCAGCTCACCTCCGACAGGGTTTAGTGAAAAA. The chain employs TRBV18 and TRBJ1-4; 7 bases are a match to TRBD1. Coverage ceases 3 residues before the CDR3 finishes, and the germline J gene fills in the end. The V gene end was trimmed by 3 bases and the J gene end by 7 bases; junction bases not matched to a gene: 8. Germline CDR1 and CDR2: KGHSH and LQKENI. CDR3 size: 15 residues.